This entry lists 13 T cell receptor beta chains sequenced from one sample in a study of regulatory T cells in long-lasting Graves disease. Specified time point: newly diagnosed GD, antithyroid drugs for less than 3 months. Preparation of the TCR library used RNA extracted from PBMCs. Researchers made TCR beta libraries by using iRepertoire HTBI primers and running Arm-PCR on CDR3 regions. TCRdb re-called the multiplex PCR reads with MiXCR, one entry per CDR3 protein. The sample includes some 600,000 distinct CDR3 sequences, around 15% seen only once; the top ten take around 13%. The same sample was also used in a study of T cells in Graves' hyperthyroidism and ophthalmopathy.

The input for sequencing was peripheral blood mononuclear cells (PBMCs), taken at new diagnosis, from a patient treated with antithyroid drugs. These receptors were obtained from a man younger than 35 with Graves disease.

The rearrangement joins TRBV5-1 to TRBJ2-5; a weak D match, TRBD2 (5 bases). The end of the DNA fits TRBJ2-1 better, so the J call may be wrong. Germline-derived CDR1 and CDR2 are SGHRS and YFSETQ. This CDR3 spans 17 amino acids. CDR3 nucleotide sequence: TGCGCCAGCAGCTTGGCCGGTTTGCGGGCCCCCCGTCTGGAGCAGTTCTTC. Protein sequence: CASSLAGLRAPRLEQFF.

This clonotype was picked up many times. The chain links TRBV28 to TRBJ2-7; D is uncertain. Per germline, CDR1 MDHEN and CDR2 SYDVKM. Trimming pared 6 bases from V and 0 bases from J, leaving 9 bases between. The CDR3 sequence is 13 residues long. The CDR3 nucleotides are TGTGCCAGCAGAGGCACGAGCTCCTACGAGCAGTACTTC. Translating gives CASRGTSSYEQYF.

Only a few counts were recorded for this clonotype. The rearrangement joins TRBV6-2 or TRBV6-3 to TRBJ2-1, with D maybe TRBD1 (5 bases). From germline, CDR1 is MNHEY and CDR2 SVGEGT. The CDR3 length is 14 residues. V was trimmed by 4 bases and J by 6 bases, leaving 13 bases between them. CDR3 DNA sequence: TGTGCCAGCAGTTCCGACAGTTCCCTCAATGAGCAGTTCTTC. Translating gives CASSSDSSLNEQFF.

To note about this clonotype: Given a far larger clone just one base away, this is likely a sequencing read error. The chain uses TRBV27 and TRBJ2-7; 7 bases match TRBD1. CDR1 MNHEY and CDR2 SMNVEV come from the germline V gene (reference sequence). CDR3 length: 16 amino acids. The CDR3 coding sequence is TGTGTCAGCAGGATCACAGGGGTCGGGTTCGGGAACGAGCAGTACTTC. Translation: CVSRITGVGFGNEQYF.

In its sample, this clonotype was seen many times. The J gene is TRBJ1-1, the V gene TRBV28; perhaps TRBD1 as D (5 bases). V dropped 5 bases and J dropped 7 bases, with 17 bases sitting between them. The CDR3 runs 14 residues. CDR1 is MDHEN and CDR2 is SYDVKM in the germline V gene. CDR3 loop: CASSPSREVNEAFF. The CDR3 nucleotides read TGTGCCAGCAGTCCCTCCAGGGAGGTTAATGAAGCTTTCTTT.

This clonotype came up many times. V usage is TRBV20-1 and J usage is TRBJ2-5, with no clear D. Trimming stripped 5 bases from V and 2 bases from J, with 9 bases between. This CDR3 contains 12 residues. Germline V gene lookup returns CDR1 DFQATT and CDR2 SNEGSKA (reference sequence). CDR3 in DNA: TGCAGTGCTGGGATCCCGCAAGAGACCCAGTACTTC. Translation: CSAGIPQETQYF.

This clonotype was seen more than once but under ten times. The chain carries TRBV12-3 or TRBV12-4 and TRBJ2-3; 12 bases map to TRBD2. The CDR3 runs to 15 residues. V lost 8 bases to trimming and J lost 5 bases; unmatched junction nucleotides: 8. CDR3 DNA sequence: TGTGCCAGCGCCAAGACTAGCGGGAGACAAGATACGCAGTATTTT. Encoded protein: CASAKTSGRQDTQYF.

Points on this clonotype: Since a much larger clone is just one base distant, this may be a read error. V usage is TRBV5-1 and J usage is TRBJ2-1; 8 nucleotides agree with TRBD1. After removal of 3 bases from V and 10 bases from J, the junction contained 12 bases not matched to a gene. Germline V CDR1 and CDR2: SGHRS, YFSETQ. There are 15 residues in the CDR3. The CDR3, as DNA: TGCGCCAGCAGCTCAAAACGGACAGGGACCTACGAGCAGTTCTTC. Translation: CASSSKRTGTYEQFF.

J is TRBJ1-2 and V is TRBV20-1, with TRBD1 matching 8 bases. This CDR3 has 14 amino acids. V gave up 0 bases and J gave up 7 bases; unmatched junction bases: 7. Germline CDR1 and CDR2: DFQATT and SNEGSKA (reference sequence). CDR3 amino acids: CSAREGQGFGGYTF. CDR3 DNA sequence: TGCAGTGCTAGAGAAGGACAGGGATTCGGTGGCTACACCTTC.

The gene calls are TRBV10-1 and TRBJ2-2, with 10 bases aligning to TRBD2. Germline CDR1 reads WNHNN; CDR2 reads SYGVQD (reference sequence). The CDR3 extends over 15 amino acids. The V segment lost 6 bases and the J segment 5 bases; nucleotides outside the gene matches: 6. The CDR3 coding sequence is TGCGCCAGCAGAGCGGGAGGGCCGGGGACCGGGGAGCTGTTTTTT. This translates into CASRAGGPGTGELFF.

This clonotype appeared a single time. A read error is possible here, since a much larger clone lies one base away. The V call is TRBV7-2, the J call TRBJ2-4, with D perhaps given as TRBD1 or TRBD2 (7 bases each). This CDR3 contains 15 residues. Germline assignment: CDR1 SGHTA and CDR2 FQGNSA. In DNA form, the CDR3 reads TGTGCCGGCAGCCTGGGAGGGGGCGCAAAAAACATTCAGTACTTC. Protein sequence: CAGSLGGGAKNIQYF.

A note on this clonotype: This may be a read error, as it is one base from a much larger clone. In DNA form, the CDR3 reads TGTGCCAGCTCAATACCTAGCGGGAGGGACAATGAGCAGTTCTTC. This gives the protein CASSIPSGRDNEQFF. The chain combines TRBV18 with TRBJ2-5; 12 nucleotides line up with TRBD2. The J call may be faulty, since TRBJ2-1 better matches the DNA end. The CDR3 loop spans 15 amino acids. Germline values: CDR1 KGHSH, CDR2 LQKENI.

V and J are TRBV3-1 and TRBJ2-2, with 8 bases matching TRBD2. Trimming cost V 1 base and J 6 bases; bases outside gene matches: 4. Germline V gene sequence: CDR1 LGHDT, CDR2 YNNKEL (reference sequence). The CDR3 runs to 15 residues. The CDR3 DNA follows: TGTGCCAGCAGCCAAGGGCCGGGGGGGTCCGGGGAGCTGTTTTTT. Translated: CASSQGPGGSGELFF.